This TCR beta chain was sequenced during a study of a mutant IDH1 vaccine in newly diagnosed glioma. Across the whole study: Investigators started vaccination 4-6 weeks after radiotherapy alone, or with temozolomide cycles. Treated patients were approximately 62% male, approximately 38% female, mean age roughly 39 years.

Time point here: week 35, safety follow-up. All doses held 300 ug of mutant IDH1 20-mer peptide, with topical imiquimod. TCRdb's table, derived via immunoSEQ multiplex PCR, lists solely in-frame clones and lacks some. The repertoire consists of about 54,000 clones, with about 85% occurring once and the leading ten covering 4.1%. About this clone: The antigen remains unidentified.

The CDR3 consists of 15 residues. The ends were cut back, 0 bases at V and 9 bases at J, with 12 bases in the middle. In germline, CDR1 is SEHNR, CDR2 FQNEAQ (reference sequence). The rearrangement links TRBV7-9 to TRBJ1-6, with D perhaps TRBD1 (6 bases). Sequencing was performed on PBMCs, taken from a glioma patient whose treatment included an IDH1 peptide vaccine. The TCR was taken from a woman between 18 and 30 years old with glioma. The CDR3 here is CASSLALGAGSPLHF. CDR3 in DNA: TGTGCCAGCAGCTTAGCGCTGGGGGCAGGTTCACCCCTCCACTTT.